This TCR beta chain was retrieved from a study of shared clonotypes between healthy human individuals. CD4+ cells underwent separation, giving CD45RA+ naive and CD45RA-negative memory subsets. Data came from immunoSEQ multiplex PCR; TCRdb stores just in-frame clones and leaves some out. The table records 2 million to 3 million clones, under 95% of them present only once. This clonotype was sampled from a man between 18 and 35 years old in good health. Some clones in this sample may be carry-over from other donors' samples. The specimen sequenced was naive CD4+ T cells from PBMCs. Documented subset: CD45RA+ positively selected.

As DNA, the CDR3 is TGTGCCAGCTCATCGAGACCCGGACTGGGTAATGAAAAACTGTTTTTT. This encodes CASSSRPGLGNEKLFF. The chain carries TRBV18 and TRBJ1-4; no clear D. The CDR3 spans 16 residues. Germline lookup yields CDR1 KGHSH and CDR2 LQKENI. V gave up 5 bases and J gave up 4 bases, with 17 bases separating them. Full variable domain (rest looked up from reference TRBV18 and TRBJ1-4): NAGVMQNPRHLVRRRGQEARLRCSPMKGHSHVYWYRQLPEEGLKFMVYLQKENIIDESGMPKERFSAEFPKEGPSILRIQQVVRGDSAAYFCASSSRPGLGNEKLFFGSGTQLSVL.